Listed here is a single T cell receptor beta chain. What it recognizes is unknown. The data stem from a study of blood T cells in healthy people across ages. Notes on the study in general: Not knowing donor CMV status may have confounded expanded clonotype changes.

Sample-barcoded 5' priming and a J-beta primer mix drove a second PCR of about 6 to 11 cycles. MiXCR, applied by TCRdb to the 5' RACE reads, yields one record per CDR3 protein. The data show approximately 730,000 distinct CDR3 sequences, roughly 53% seen once. Trimming took off 6 bases at V and 14 bases at J, with 18 bases between the two ends. Germline values: CDR1 MNHEY, CDR2 SVGAGI. The CDR3 runs 12 residues. The chain uses TRBV6-5 and TRBJ2-3; D possibly corresponds to TRBD2 (5 bases). Sequencing was done on a sample of blood. The sequence was obtained from a man older than 75 in good health. The CDR3 here is CASRRTTGYAYF. CDR3 DNA sequence: TGTGCCAGCAGACGAACCACGGGATACGCGTATTTT.